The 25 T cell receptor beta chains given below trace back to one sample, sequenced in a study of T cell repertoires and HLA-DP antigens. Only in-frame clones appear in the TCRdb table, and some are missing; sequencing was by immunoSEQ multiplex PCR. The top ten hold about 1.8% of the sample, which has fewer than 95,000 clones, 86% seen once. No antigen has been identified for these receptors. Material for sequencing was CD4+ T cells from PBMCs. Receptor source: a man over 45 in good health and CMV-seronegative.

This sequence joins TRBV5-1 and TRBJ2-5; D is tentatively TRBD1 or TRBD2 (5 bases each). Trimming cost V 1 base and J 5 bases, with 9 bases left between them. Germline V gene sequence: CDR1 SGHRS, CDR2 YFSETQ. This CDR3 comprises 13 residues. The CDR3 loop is CASSLWGSETQYF. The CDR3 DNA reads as TGCGCCAGCAGCTTGTGGGGGAGTGAGACCCAGTACTTC.

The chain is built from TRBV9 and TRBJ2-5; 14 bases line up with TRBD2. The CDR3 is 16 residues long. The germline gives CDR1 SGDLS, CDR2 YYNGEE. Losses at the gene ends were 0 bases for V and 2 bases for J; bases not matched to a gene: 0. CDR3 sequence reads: CASSVGTSGGQETQYF. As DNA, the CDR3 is TGTGCCAGCAGCGTAGGGACTAGCGGGGGGCAAGAGACCCAGTACTTC.

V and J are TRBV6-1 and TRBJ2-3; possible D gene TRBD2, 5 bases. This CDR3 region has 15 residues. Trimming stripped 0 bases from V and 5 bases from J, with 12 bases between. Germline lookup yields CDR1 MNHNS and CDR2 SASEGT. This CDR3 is CASSEAALVIDTQYF. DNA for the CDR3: TGTGCCAGCAGTGAAGCAGCACTAGTAATAGATACGCAGTATTTT.

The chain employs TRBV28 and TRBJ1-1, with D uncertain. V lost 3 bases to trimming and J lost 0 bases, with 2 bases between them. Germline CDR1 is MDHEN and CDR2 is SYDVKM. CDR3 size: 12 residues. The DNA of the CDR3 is TGTGCCAGCAGTTTCCTGAACACTGAAGCTTTCTTT. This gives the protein CASSFLNTEAFF.

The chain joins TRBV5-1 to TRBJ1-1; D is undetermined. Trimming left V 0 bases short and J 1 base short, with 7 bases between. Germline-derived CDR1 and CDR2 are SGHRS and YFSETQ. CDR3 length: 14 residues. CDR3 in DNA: TGCGCCAGCAGCTTGGCTACATCGAACACTGAAGCTTTCTTT. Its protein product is CASSLATSNTEAFF.

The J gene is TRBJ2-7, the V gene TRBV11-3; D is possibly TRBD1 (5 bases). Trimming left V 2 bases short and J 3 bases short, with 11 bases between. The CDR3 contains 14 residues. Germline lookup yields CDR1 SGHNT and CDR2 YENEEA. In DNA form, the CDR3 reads TGTGCCAGCAGCTTACGCCAGGGCCGCTACGAGCAGTACTTC. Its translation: CASSLRQGRYEQYF. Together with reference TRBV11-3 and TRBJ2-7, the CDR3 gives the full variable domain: EAGVVQSPRYKIIEKKQPVAFWCNPISGHNTLYWYLQNLGQGPELLIRYENEEAVDDSQLPKDRFSAERLKGVDSTLKIQPAELGDSAVYLCASSLRQGRYEQYFGPGTRLTVT.

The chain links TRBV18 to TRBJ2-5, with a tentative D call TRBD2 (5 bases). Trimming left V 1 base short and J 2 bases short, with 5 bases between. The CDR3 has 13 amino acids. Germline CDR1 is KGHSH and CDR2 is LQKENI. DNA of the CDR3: TGTGCCAGCTCACCACGCGGGCAAGAGACCCAGTACTTC. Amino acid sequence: CASSPRGQETQYF.

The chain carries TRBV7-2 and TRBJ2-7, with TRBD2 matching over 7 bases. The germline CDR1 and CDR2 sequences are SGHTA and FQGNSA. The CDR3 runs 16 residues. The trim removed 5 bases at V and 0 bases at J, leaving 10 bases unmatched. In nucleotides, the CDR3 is TGTGCCAGCAGCCCGTACCCCGGGACTACCTCCTACGAGCAGTACTTC. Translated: CASSPYPGTTSYEQYF.

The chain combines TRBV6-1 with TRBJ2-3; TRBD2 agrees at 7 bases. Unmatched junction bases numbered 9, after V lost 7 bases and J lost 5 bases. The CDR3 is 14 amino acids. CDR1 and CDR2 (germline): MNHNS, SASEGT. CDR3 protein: CASKVATGGDTQYF. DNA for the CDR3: TGTGCCAGCAAGGTAGCCACGGGAGGAGATACGCAGTATTTT.

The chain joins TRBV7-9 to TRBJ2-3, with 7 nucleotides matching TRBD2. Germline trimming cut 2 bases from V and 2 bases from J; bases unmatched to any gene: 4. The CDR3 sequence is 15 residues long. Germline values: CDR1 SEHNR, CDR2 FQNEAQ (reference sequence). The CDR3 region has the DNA TGTGCCAGCAGCTTAAACCTAGCGGCCACAGATACGCAGTATTTT. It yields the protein CASSLNLAATDTQYF.

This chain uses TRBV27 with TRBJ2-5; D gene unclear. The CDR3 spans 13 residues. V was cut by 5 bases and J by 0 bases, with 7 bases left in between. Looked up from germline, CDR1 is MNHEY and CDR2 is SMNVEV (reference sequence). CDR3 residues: CASSTRYQETQYF. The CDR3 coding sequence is TGTGCCAGCAGTACGAGATACCAAGAGACCCAGTACTTC.

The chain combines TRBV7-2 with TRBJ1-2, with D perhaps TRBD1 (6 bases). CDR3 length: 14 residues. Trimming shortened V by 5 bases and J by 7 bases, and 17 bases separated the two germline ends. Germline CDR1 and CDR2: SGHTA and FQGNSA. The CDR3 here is CASSPTGIFSGYTF. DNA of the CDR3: TGTGCCAGCAGCCCTACAGGGATTTTCTCTGGCTACACCTTC.

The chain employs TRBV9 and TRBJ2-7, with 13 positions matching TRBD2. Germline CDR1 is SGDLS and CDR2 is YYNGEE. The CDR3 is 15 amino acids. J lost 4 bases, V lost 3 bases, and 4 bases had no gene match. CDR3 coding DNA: TGTGCCAGCAGCGCCGGGACTAGCGGGGTATACGAGCAGTACTTC. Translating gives CASSAGTSGVYEQYF.

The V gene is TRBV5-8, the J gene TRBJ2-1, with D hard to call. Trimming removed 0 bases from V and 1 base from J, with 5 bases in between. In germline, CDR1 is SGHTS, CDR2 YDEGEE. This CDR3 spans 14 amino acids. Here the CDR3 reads CASSLGQSYNEQFF. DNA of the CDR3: TGTGCCAGCAGCTTGGGGCAGTCCTACAATGAGCAGTTCTTC.

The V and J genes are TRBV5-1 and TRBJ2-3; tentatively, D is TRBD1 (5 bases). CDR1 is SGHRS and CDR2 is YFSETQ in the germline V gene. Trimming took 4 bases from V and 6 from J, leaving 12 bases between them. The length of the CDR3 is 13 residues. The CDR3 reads CASSQGWSDTQYF. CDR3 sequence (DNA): TGCGCCAGCAGCCAGGGTTGGAGTGATACGCAGTATTTT.

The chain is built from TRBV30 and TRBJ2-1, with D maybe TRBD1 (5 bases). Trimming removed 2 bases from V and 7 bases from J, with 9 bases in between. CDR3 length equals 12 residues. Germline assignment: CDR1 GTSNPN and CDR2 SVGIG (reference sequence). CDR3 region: CAWSRQINEQFF. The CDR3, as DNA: TGTGCCTGGAGTAGACAGATAAATGAGCAGTTCTTC.

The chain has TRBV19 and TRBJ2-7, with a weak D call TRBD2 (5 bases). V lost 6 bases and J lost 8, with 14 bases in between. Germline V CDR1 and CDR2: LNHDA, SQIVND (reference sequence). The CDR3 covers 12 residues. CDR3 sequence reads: CASSGVTDQQYF. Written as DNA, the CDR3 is TGTGCCAGTAGCGGGGTCACCGACCAGCAGTACTTC.

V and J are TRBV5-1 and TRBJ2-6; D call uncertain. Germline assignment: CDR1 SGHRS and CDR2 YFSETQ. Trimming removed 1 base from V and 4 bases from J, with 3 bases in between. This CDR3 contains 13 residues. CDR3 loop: CASSLTGANVLTF. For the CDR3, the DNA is TGCGCCAGCAGCTTGACCGGGGCCAACGTCCTGACTTTC. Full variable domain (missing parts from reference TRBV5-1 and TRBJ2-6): KAGVTQTPRYLIKTRGQQVTLSCSPISGHRSVSWYQQTPGQGLQFLFEYFSETQRNKGNFPGRFSGRQFSNSRSEMNVSTLELGDSALYLCASSLTGANVLTFGAGSRLTVL.

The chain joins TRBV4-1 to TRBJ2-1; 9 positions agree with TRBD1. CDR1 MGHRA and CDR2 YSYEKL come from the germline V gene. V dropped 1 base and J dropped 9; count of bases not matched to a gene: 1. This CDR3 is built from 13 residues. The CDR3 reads CASSQGDRAEQFF. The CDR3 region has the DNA TGCGCCAGCAGCCAAGGGGACAGGGCTGAGCAGTTCTTC.

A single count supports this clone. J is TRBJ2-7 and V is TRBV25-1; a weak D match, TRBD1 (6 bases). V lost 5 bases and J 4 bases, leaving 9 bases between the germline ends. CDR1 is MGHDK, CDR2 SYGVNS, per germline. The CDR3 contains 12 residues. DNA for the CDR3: TGTGCCAGCAGTCTGACAGGTTACGAGCAGTACTTC. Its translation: CASSLTGYEQYF.

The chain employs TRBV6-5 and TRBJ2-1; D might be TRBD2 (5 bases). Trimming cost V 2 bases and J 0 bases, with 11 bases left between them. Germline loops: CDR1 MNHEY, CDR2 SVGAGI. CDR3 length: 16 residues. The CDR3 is CASSYGSASSYNEQFF. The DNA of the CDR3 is TGTGCCAGCAGTTACGGTAGCGCCAGCTCCTACAATGAGCAGTTCTTC.

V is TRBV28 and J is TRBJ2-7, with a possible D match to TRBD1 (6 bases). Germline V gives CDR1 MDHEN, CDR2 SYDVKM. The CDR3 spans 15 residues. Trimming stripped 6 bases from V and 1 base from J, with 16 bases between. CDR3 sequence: CASRGQPVGSYEQYF. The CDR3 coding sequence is TGTGCCAGCAGAGGACAGCCGGTTGGGTCCTACGAGCAGTACTTC.

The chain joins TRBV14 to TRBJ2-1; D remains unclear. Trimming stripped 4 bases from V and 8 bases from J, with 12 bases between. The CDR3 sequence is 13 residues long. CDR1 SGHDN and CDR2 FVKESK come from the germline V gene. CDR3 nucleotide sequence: TGTGCCAGCAGCCCTCAGAATTGGCATGAGCAGTTCTTC. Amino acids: CASSPQNWHEQFF. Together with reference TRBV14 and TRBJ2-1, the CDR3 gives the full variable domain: EAGVTQFPSHSVIEKGQTVTLRCDPISGHDNLYWYRRVMGKEIKFLLHFVKESKQDESGMPNNRFLAERTGGTYSTLKVQPAELEDSGVYFCASSPQNWHEQFFGPGTRLTVL.

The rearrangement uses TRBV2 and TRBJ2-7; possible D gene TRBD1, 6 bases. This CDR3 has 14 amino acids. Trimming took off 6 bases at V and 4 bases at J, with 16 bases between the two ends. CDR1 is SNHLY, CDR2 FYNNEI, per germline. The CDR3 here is CASRVGQGSYEQYF. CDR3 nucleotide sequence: TGTGCCAGCAGGGTGGGTCAGGGGTCGTACGAGCAGTACTTC.

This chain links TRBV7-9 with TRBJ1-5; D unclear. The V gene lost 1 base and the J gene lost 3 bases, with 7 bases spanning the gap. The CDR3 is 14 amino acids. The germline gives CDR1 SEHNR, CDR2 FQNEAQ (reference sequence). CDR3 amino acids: CASSLVESNQPQHF. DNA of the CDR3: TGTGCCAGCAGCTTAGTGGAGTCCAATCAGCCCCAGCATTTT.